Listed here is a single T cell receptor beta chain. Its target antigen remains unknown. No base quality values were provided; no much bigger clone lies one nucleotide off. Between the V and J ends, shortened by 5 bases and 3 bases respectively, the junction contains 8 bases. The germline V gene specifies SQVTM as CDR1 and ANQGSEA as CDR2. Reading from cysteine to phenylalanine, the CDR3 counts 11 amino acids. Only CDR3 DNA is held: 33 bases, read in frame from base 1. These data come from a study of identical twins (dated by TCRdb to between 2015 and 2016). Regarding the research as a whole: The study deep-sequenced TCR alpha and beta repertoires from monozygotic twins, unrelated adults of various ages and cord blood to test whether fetal clonotypes persist. Replicate twin experiments were performed at different times using different library preparation protocols to rule out contamination. Here is what the overall study found, with its caveats: The excess sharing between twins in beta out-of-frame sequences was weaker because fewer shared sequences reduced the signal-to-noise ratio. Because the same donors could not be followed over many years, conclusions were based on cross-sectional statistical analysis. Recombination models systematically underestimated out-of-frame TCR alpha sharing in monozygotic twins but agreed with sharing between unrelated individuals. Out-of-frame TCR alpha sequences shared between twins showed an excess of low generation-probability sequences compared with coincidental sharing between unrelated individuals. Invariant T cells such as MAIT and iNKT could partly confound zero-insertion analyses, though diverse VJ usage argued against this for most clonotypes. Fewer insertions were carried by abundant cord blood beta clonotypes; a weaker similar trend was observed in young adult naive repertoires, while no such trend was observed in memory repertoires.

The library was prepared using 5' RACE. Sequencing was performed on an Illumina HiSeq 2000. A universal primer binding site was introduced by template switching, and a unique molecular identifier was present in the final cDNA, enabling accurate counting of TCR cDNA molecules. Specific primers in the conserved constant-segment region were used to synthesize first-strand cDNA for the TCR alpha and beta chains. To control for contamination, every cDNA library carried two barcodes: a SMART-Mk sample barcode plus Illumina barcodes. TruSeq adapter sequences, together with Illumina sample barcodes, were added in two successive PCR steps. The TCR alpha and beta cDNA libraries were sequenced on the Illumina HiSeq platform using custom primers. The published analysis was carried out like this. Unique molecular identifiers were extracted from raw reads with MiGEC, and CDR3 positions were determined with MiXCR. For each individual, recombination models were inferred using an EM algorithm with the repgenHMM and IGoR tools. Shared clonotypes were analyzed with the tcR package in R, and sharing was normalized by the product of cloneset sizes. To study raw recombination free of thymic and clonal selection effects, out-of-frame nonproductive sequences were analyzed. The public reads were quality trimmed at Q25 with fastp and then assembled into clones with MiXCR by TCRdb, keeping productive beta chains. Identical CDR3 protein sequences are pooled into one entry, listed with their most common genes and DNA. None of the V and J calls come from the authors' own analysis; TCRdb made them. This sample comprises some 500,000 distinct CDR3 sequences, approximately 15% of them detected only once. The top ten clones comprise about 0.94% of the sample.

Only healthy Caucasian donors were included. The twin cohort consisted of three pairs of female monozygotic twins, all aged about 18 to 29 years. Positive isolation kits from Invitrogen were used to isolate CD4+ and CD8+ T cell populations. The same data also contributed to another study, on yellow fever vaccine responses in identical twins. Taken from the second paper: The authors reported that the T cell response to vaccination in identical twins appeared partly convergent and partly personalized. The study precisely tracked vaccine-responding T cell clones in identical twins.

Sequenced sample: CD4+ T cells sorted from blood. The TCR sequence derives from a woman between 18 and 29 years old in good health. The chain is assembled from TRBV29-1 and TRBJ2-7; the D gene lacks a confident call. Here the CDR3 is given as CSVQGVYEQYF. The DNA reads TGCAGCGTTCAAGGTGTCTACGAGCAGTACTTC.